One sample yielded the 27 T cell receptor beta chains listed below, sequenced in a study of breast tumors, draining lymph nodes, adjacent tissues. MiXCR, applied by TCRdb to the multiplex PCR reads, yields one record per CDR3 protein. Of 60,000 to 65,000 distinct CDR3 sequences in the sample, roughly 57% were seen once. Sequencing used breast tumor tissue. Receptors were obtained from a female donor with breast cancer. Some clones in this sample may be carry-over from other donors' samples.

This clonotype occurred once. The chain combines TRBV25-1 with TRBJ1-2; 10 bases fit TRBD1. The trim removed 8 bases at V and 3 bases at J, leaving 9 bases unmatched. The CDR3 has 15 residues. Germline V gene lookup returns CDR1 MGHDK and CDR2 SYGVNS. The CDR3 loop reads CASLWDRGIDYGYTF. The DNA for the CDR3 is TGTGCCAGCCTATGGGACAGGGGCATTGACTATGGCTACACCTTC.

This clonotype was found once. The gene calls are TRBV5-1 and TRBJ2-3; weak D call: TRBD2 (5 bases). The germline V gene has CDR1 SGHRS and CDR2 YFSETQ. Between the trimmed V and J ends, which lost 3 bases and 5 bases, there was a span of 16 bases. The CDR3 length is 15 residues. Here the CDR3 DNA reads TGCGCCAGCAGCTCATTCGGACGGGGTATAGATACGCAGTATTTT. Its protein product is CASSSFGRGIDTQYF.

This clonotype was observed once. Since a much larger clone is just one base distant, this may be a read error. The rearrangement uses TRBV12-3 or TRBV12-4 and TRBJ2-4, with 9 bases lining up with TRBD1. The CDR3 consists of 17 residues. The CDR3 nucleotides are TGTGCCAGCAGTGAATGGGGACAGGGTTCAACCAAAAACACTCAGTACTTC. Its translation: CASSEWGQGSTKNTQYF.

The chain links TRBV7-2 to TRBJ1-1, with a weak D call TRBD1 (5 bases). From germline, CDR1 is SGHTA and CDR2 FQGNSA. V dropped 5 bases and J dropped 4 bases, with 23 bases sitting between them. CDR3 length: 17 residues. CDR3 nucleotide sequence: TGTGCCAGCAGCCCGGGGTACCGGCCCACCGGGGGCACTGAAGCTTTCTTT. Amino acids: CASSPGYRPTGGTEAFF.

CDR3 residues: CASSPGNSGNTGELFF. CDR3 nucleotides: TGTGCCAGCAGCCCGGGCAACTCTGGAAACACCGGGGAGCTGTTTTTT. The chain has TRBV11-2 and TRBJ2-2; D is uncertain. The V gene's germline CDR1 is SGHAT and CDR2 FQNNGV. The V end lost 5 bases, the J end lost 2 bases, and 15 bases lay between the germline ends. CDR3 length equals 16 residues.

The chain combines TRBV3-1 with TRBJ2-1; TRBD2 aligns across 8 bases. This CDR3 contains 14 residues. CDR1 and CDR2 from the germline V gene are LGHDT and YNNKEL (reference sequence). The V and J ends lost 4 bases and 10 bases, in that order; junction bases with no gene match: 9. CDR3 nucleotide sequence: TGTGCCAGCAGCCGCGGGGGGAACGAACGGGAGCAGTTCTTC. It is translated as CASSRGGNEREQFF.

This clonotype was counted many times. The chain is built from TRBV30 and TRBJ2-7; possible D gene TRBD1, 6 bases. The CDR3 is 11 residues long. The V end lost 5 bases, the J end lost 5 bases, and 10 bases lay between the germline ends. Per the germline V gene, CDR1 is GTSNPN and CDR2 is SVGIG (reference sequence). The CDR3 reads CAWSTGNEQYF. CDR3 bases: TGTGCCTGGTCCACAGGGAACGAGCAGTACTTC. The full variable domain, completed using reference TRBV30 and TRBJ2-7, is SQTIHQWPATLVQPVGSPLSLECTVEGTSNPNLYWYRQAAGRGLQLLFYSVGIGQISSEVPQNLSASRPQDRQFILSSKKLLLSDSGFYLCAWSTGNEQYFGPGTRLTVT.

V usage is TRBV7-8 and J usage is TRBJ2-6; TRBD2 is a possible D gene (6 bases). The CDR3 consists of 14 residues. V was cut by 4 bases and J by 12 bases, with 16 bases left in between. Germline CDR1 is SGHVS and CDR2 is FQNEAQ. As DNA, the CDR3 is TGTGCCAGCAGCTCCCGAGGAGGGGTTAGCGTCCTGACTTTC. Translation: CASSSRGGVSVLTF.

This clonotype is judged medium-sized. The rearrangement links TRBV15 to TRBJ1-2; 8 nucleotides align to TRBD1. The ends lost 1 base at V and 0 bases at J; junction bases unmatched: 4. This CDR3 contains 16 residues. Germline CDR1 and CDR2: LNHNV and YYDKDF (reference sequence). The CDR3: CATSRGTGLSNYGYTF. The CDR3 coding sequence is TGTGCCACCAGCAGAGGGACAGGGCTTTCTAACTATGGCTACACCTTC. Looking up the rest from reference TRBV15 and TRBJ1-2 gives the full variable domain: DAMVIQNPRYQVTQFGKPVTLSCSQTLNHNVMYWYQQKSSQAPKLLFHYYDKDFNNEADTPDNFQSRRPNTSFCFLDIRSPGLGDTAMYLCATSRGTGLSNYGYTFGSGTRLTVV.

By sample share, this clonotype is medium-sized. The chain is built from TRBV5-1 and TRBJ2-7; TRBD2 aligns across 9 bases. The CDR3 runs to 15 residues. Germline V gene sequence: CDR1 SGHRS, CDR2 YFSETQ. V gave up 1 base and J gave up 2 bases; unmatched junction bases: 4. The CDR3 coding sequence is TGCGCCAGCAGCTTGTCTAGCGGGGACACCTACGAGCAGTACTTC. This codes for CASSLSSGDTYEQYF. Full variable domain (outside the CDR3, taken from reference TRBV5-1 and TRBJ2-7): KAGVTQTPRYLIKTRGQQVTLSCSPISGHRSVSWYQQTPGQGLQFLFEYFSETQRNKGNFPGRFSGRQFSNSRSEMNVSTLELGDSALYLCASSLSSGDTYEQYFGPGTRLTVT.

The J gene is TRBJ1-4, the V gene TRBV20-1, with a weak D call TRBD1 (6 bases). The germline CDR1 and CDR2 sequences are DFQATT and SNEGSKA (reference sequence). V was trimmed by 5 bases and J by 8 bases, leaving 27 bases between them. The CDR3 consists of 17 residues. The CDR3 region is CSAGLPLRWGLGEKLFF. The CDR3 DNA follows: TGCAGTGCTGGACTCCCTCTCCGCTGGGGGCTGGGCGAAAAACTGTTTTTT.

This clonotype was observed at least ten times. The chain is built from TRBV20-1 and TRBJ2-1; possibly TRBD2 for D (5 bases). This CDR3 is built from 13 residues. Looked up from germline, CDR1 is DFQATT and CDR2 is SNEGSKA (reference sequence). CDR3 sequence: CSSGLGRGNEQFF. The CDR3 DNA is TGCAGCTCTGGTCTGGGCCGAGGGAATGAGCAGTTCTTC.

Here the CDR3 DNA reads TGTGCCAGCTCACCATTATCCGGGGGAGATACGCAGTATTTT. This encodes CASSPLSGGDTQYF. This chain uses TRBV18 with TRBJ2-3; maybe TRBD2 (6 bases). Germline V CDR1 and CDR2: KGHSH, LQKENI. There are 14 residues in the CDR3. Trimming cost V 2 bases and J 5 bases, with 11 bases left between them.

This clonotype was observed many times. CDR3: CSTGPGLVLSGTQYF. CDR3 in DNA: TGCAGCACCGGGCCGGGGCTGGTGTTGTCGGGTACGCAGTATTTT. The V gene is TRBV29-1, the J gene TRBJ2-3; D possibly matches TRBD1 or TRBD2 (5 bases each). V gave up 8 bases and J gave up 8 bases, with 26 bases separating them. The CDR3 covers 15 residues. Germline lookup yields CDR1 SQVTM and CDR2 ANQGSEA.

This clonotype turned up a few times. The chain joins TRBV2 to TRBJ2-1; D possibly uses TRBD1 or TRBD2 (5 bases each). The CDR3 sequence is 14 residues long. V was cut by 6 bases and J by 9 bases, with 18 bases left in between. Germline-derived CDR1 and CDR2 are SNHLY and FYNNEI. The CDR3 bases are TGTGCCAGCAGCCGGCTGGCTAGGGGAGTTGAGCAGTTCTTC. Amino acid sequence: CASSRLARGVEQFF.

This chain uses TRBV7-2 with TRBJ1-5; D is unresolved. CDR1 and CDR2 from the germline V gene are SGHTA and FQGNSA. This CDR3 has 15 residues. V was clipped by 5 bases and J by 6 bases, with 17 bases between them. DNA for the CDR3: TGTGCCAGCAGCACCGACACGGGGAGTTTTCAGCCCCAGCATTTT. This translates into CASSTDTGSFQPQHF.

This rearrangement joins TRBV20-1 to TRBJ1-4; D is unclear. Per the germline V gene, CDR1 is DFQATT and CDR2 is SNEGSKA (reference sequence). The CDR3 contains 12 residues. Trimming shortened V by 2 bases and J by 6 bases, and 7 bases separated the two germline ends. The CDR3 DNA reads as TGCAGTGCTAGATGGCCAGATGAAAAACTGTTTTTT. It yields the protein CSARWPDEKLFF.

This sequence joins TRBV14 and TRBJ1-6; D not resolved. Germline values: CDR1 SGHDN, CDR2 FVKESK. The CDR3 runs 14 residues. Trimming stripped 0 bases from V and 5 bases from J, with 5 bases between. The CDR3 region has the DNA TGTGCCAGCAGCCAAGATTGGGATAATTCACCCCTCCACTTT. Translation: CASSQDWDNSPLHF.

The chain links TRBV7-2 to TRBJ2-5; 11 bases are shared with TRBD2. Germline CDR1 and CDR2: SGHTA and FQGNSA. The CDR3 is made up of 16 amino acids. V gave up 1 base and J gave up 5 bases; unmatched junction bases: 6. This CDR3 reads CASSLGSTSGEETQYF. CDR3 DNA: TGTGCCAGCAGCTTAGGATCGACTAGCGGGGAGGAGACCCAGTACTTC.

This chain joins TRBV7-9 and TRBJ2-3; 8 bases fit TRBD2. Germline V gives CDR1 SEHNR, CDR2 FQNEAQ (reference sequence). The junction had 14 bases not matched to a gene; V was cut back by 6 bases and J by 3 bases. The CDR3 has 17 amino acids. CDR3 amino acids: CASSAGLAGSRTDTQYF. DNA for the CDR3: TGTGCCAGCAGTGCGGGGCTAGCGGGTAGTCGGACAGATACGCAGTATTTT.

The rearrangement links TRBV13 to TRBJ2-7; 8 bases are a match to TRBD2. In germline, CDR1 is PRHDT, CDR2 FYEKMQ (reference sequence). CDR3 length: 13 amino acids. The V segment lost 0 bases and the J segment 6 bases; nucleotides outside the gene matches: 1. Here the CDR3 DNA reads TGTGCCAGCAGCTTAGGAAGCGGGGGCGAGCAGTACTTC. Translating it yields CASSLGSGGEQYF.

Only one count was recorded for this clonotype. This is likely a read error, given that the CDR3 carries no conserved phenylalanine or tryptophan at its end. J is TRBJ2-1 and V is TRBV5-1; the match to TRBD2 covers 11 bases. Germline V gives CDR1 SGHRS, CDR2 YFSETQ. Unmatched junction bases numbered 4, after V lost 1 base and J lost 4 bases. The CDR3 contains 16 residues. DNA for the CDR3: TGCGCCAGCAGCTTGTTATTAGCGGGGGGGTACAATGAGCAGTTCCTC. This sequence encodes CASSLLLAGGYNEQFL.

This clonotype was seen repeatedly, ten times or more. The chain joins TRBV19 to TRBJ1-6, with D maybe TRBD1 (5 bases). Trimming cost V 6 bases and J 10 bases, with 13 bases left between them. The CDR3 runs 13 residues. The germline V gene has CDR1 LNHDA and CDR2 SQIVND (reference sequence). The CDR3, as DNA: TGTGCCAGTAGGTCGGTGGGGGACTCACCCCTCCACTTT. It translates to CASRSVGDSPLHF. The whole variable domain, filled in from reference TRBV19 and TRBJ1-6, reads DGGITQSPKYLFRKEGQNVTLSCEQNLNHDAMYWYRQDPGQGLRLIYYSQIVNDFQKGDIAEGYSVSREKKESFPLTVTSAQKNPTAFYLCASRSVGDSPLHFGNGTRLTVT.

About this clonotype: The junction departs from the called germline gene at one end, perhaps through a read error. The chain joins TRBV15 to TRBJ2-5; the match to TRBD1 covers 8 bases. Germline CDR1 and CDR2: LNHNV and YYDKDF (reference sequence). The CDR3 is 13 residues long. The CDR3 nucleotides are TGTGCCGCCGGGACAGGCGACCAAGAGACCCTGTACTTC. Translated: CAAGTGDQETLYF.

About this clonotype itself: One end of the junction fails to match germline, which may point to a read error. V gene TRBV9 combines with J gene TRBJ2-5, with D perhaps being TRBD1 or TRBD2 (5 bases each). The CDR3 extends over 14 amino acids. Germline CDR1 and CDR2: SGDLS and YYNGEE. The CDR3 DNA is TGTGCCTGCAGCGGCGACCGGGGCGTAGAGACCCAGTCCTTC. Its protein product is CACSGDRGVETQSF.

The chain recombines TRBV2 with TRBJ2-3; the match to TRBD2 covers 9 bases. The trim removed 6 bases at V and 4 bases at J, leaving 11 bases unmatched. The CDR3 covers 16 residues. From germline, CDR1 is SNHLY and CDR2 FYNNEI. CDR3 nucleotides: TGTGCCAGCAGCCTCAGGGGCGGGGGGGCACCAGATACGCAGTATTTT. The encoded protein is CASSLRGGGAPDTQYF.

This chain uses TRBV6-1 with TRBJ2-7; 7 bases line up with TRBD2. Germline CDR1 MNHNS, CDR2 SASEGT. The CDR3 is 13 residues long. V dropped 0 bases and J dropped 6; count of bases not matched to a gene: 2. The CDR3 loop is CASSEAREGEQYF. CDR3 bases: TGTGCCAGCAGTGAAGCGAGGGAGGGCGAGCAGTACTTC.